The rows below give T cell receptor beta chains drawn from one sample of a study of graft-versus-host responses after intestinal transplantation. These receptors' targets are unknown. Clones were read by immunoSEQ multiplex PCR, and TCRdb kept only the in-frame ones, dropping some. Here the sample spans roughly 90,000 clones, more than 85% being singletons. The specimen was unstimulated CD4+ T cells sorted from spleen or lymph node cells, collected before transplant. Receptors originate from a human donor who was the organ donor for an intestinal transplant. The CDR3 runs from the conserved cysteine through the conserved F or W. The D gene is left open where the match is weak. Clone size, where shown, is once, few, many, or a class for clones that have expanded.

D	size	V	J	DNA	CDR3
.	once	TRBV30	TRBJ2-5	TGTGCCTGGAGTGTACGGGTCGAGACCCAGTACTTC	CAWSVRVETQYF
.	.	TRBV14	TRBJ1-2	TGTGCCAGCAGCCAAGATACAGGGAATTTCTATGGCTACACCTTC	CASSQDTGNFYGYTF
.	.	TRBV16	TRBJ1-1	TGTGCCAGCAGCTTAAGAAGCGGGGCGCCTGAAGCTTTCTTT	CASSLRSGAPEAFF
.	.	TRBV5-1	TRBJ2-5	TGCGCCAGCAGCTTGAGTCCAGGTACACAAGAGACCCAGTACTTC	CASSLSPGTQETQYF
TRBD2	.	TRBV27	TRBJ2-3	TGTGCCAGCGCTGGACGGGACTACCAACCTGGGCGGGGTCCAGATACGCAGTATTTT	CASAGRDYQPGRGPDTQYF
.	few	TRBV2	TRBJ1-5	TGTGCCAGCAGCGACTACATCAACGCGGGGCCCCAGCATTTT	CASSDYINAGPQHF
.	.	TRBV5-1	TRBJ1-1	TGCGCCAGCAGCTTGGCCAGTCTGAACACTGAAGCTTTCTTT	CASSLASLNTEAFF
TRBD2	.	TRBV7-6	TRBJ2-7	TGTGCCAGCAGCTCGGGACTAGCGGGAGACGAGCAGTACTTC	CASSSGLAGDEQYF
TRBD1	.	TRBV9	TRBJ1-2	TGTGCCAGCAGCAGCAGGACAGGGGCGTCCTATGGCTACACCTTC	CASSSRTGASYGYTF
.	.	TRBV23-1	TRBJ1-5	TGCGCCAGCATAGCTCGCAGGGATAATCAGCCCCAGCATTTT	CASIARRDNQPQHF
TRBD1	few	TRBV5-8	TRBJ2-3	TGTGCCAGCAGCCGGGACAGGGGCCCCACAGATACGCAGTATTTT	CASSRDRGPTDTQYF